This T cell receptor (beta chain) derives from a study of blood T cell repertoires in COVID-19. Study background: Acute and convalescent COVID-19 samples came from the United States, Italy and Spain. The cDNA or gDNA used as material had been derived from T cells, B-cell-depleted T cells, or PBMCs.

Study processing details: Reference gene primer amplification gave nucleated cell count estimates. Only in-frame clones appear in the TCRdb table, and some are missing; sequencing was by immunoSEQ multiplex PCR. V, J and clone size are those of that table, while D and trimming were read from the DNA. The profile shows 300,000 to 400,000 clones, 85% to 90% of them singletons. V dropped 5 bases and J dropped 6; count of bases not matched to a gene: 8. CDR1 is MNHEY and CDR2 is SMNVEV in the germline V gene (reference sequence). The CDR3 runs to 14 residues. This sequence was found in a human donor in a cohort sampled during active COVID-19. The sequenced sample consisted of peripheral blood. V is TRBV27 and J is TRBJ1-2, with TRBD1 matching 8 bases. The CDR3 here is CASSRLDRENGYTF. In nucleotides, the CDR3 is TGTGCCAGCAGTCGCCTGGACAGGGAAAATGGCTACACCTTC.